Below, one T cell receptor (beta chain) is given with its context. Its antigen is unknown. Per-base qualities were not stored, and no clone one base away is much larger. Sequences LGHNA (CDR1) and YSLEER (CDR2) are obtained from the germline V gene. The CDR3, from cysteine to phenylalanine, totals 15 residues. The DNA shown is the 45-base CDR3, in frame from base 1. Trimming at the junction amounts to 0 bases on V and 2 bases on J, and the germline ends lie 11 bases apart. The library was prepared using RT-PCR. Sequenced on an Illumina HiSeq 2500. Using fastp trimming at Q25 and MiXCR clonotype assembly, TCRdb reanalyzed the public sequencing data and kept in-frame beta chains. A single entry per CDR3 protein holds the most common genes and DNA from its merged rows. The sample table shows under 950,000 distinct CDR3 sequences, and 21% are seen once. The ten biggest clones cover 10% to 13% of the sample.

This sample is part of a study of response to subunit inactivated influenza vaccine (dated by TCRdb to 2017 to 2018). In the study overall: Deep quantitative T cell receptor repertoire profiling was used in the study to track responses to a trivalent subunit inactivated influenza vaccine. The paper as a whole reports these results and caveats: The authors proposed that each seasonal influenza vaccination may bring in only a limited number of new T cells.

The V and J segments used are TRBV4-3 and TRBJ2-7; no D segment can be confidently identified. The sequencing here drew on PBMCs from blood, taken approximately 5 days after vaccination. The sequence was collected from a man between 50 and 59 years old who received an inactivated influenza vaccine. Donor details come from another sample of the same person, matched by shared clones. CDR3 sequence: CASSQDFGRPYEQYF. The base sequence is TGCGCCAGCAGCCAAGATTTCGGCAGACCCTACGAGCAGTACTTC.